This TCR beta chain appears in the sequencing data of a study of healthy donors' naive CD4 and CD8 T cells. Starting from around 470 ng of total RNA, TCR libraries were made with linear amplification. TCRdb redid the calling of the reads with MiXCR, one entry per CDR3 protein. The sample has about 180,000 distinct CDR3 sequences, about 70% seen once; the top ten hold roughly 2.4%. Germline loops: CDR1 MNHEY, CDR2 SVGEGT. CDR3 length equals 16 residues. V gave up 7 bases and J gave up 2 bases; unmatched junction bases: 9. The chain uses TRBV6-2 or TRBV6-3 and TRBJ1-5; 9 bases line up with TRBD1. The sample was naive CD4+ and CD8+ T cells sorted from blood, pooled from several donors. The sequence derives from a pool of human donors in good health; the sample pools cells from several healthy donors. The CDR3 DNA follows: TGTGCCAGCACCGACCGGGACAGGGTAGGCAATCAGCCCCAGCATTTT. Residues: CASTDRDRVGNQPQHF.